The subject of this entry is one T cell receptor (beta chain). What it binds is unknown. The CDR3 covers 15 residues. The J segment lost 3 bases and the V segment lost 5 bases, leaving 10 bases of the junction unmatched. From germline, CDR1 is SGHNT and CDR2 YYREEE (reference sequence). The record originates from a study of T cells after yellow fever vaccination. Study-level findings and limits: Researchers report a weaker secondary response that nonetheless peaked faster, day 5 versus 15. Re-detected after boosting: most primary clones, 95% to 98% of CD4 and about 85% of CD8.

TCRdb reanalysed the 5' RACE reads using MiXCR and keeps one entry per CDR3 protein. The sample yields 300,000 or so distinct CDR3 sequences, 6.8% seen once. This TCR derives from a young man who received the YFV17D yellow fever vaccine. The sample in question was PBMCs, obtained about 41 days after the first yellow fever vaccination. This sequence joins TRBV5-4 and TRBJ2-7; 8 nucleotides line up with TRBD1. The CDR3 bases are TGTGCCAGCAGTTGGCCGGGACAGGAAGTCTACGAGCAGTACTTC. Its protein is CASSWPGQEVYEQYF.